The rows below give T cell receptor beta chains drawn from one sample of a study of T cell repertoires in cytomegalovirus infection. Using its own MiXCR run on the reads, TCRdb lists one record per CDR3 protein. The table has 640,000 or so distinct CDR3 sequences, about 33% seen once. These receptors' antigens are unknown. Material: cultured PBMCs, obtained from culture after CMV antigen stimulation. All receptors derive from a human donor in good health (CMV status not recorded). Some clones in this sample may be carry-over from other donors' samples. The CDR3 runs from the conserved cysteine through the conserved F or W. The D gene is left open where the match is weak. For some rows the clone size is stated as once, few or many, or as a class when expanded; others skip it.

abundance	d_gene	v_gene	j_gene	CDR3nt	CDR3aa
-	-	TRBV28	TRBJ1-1	TGTGCCAGCCAAAGTGGAACTGAAGCTTTCTTT	CASQSGTEAFF
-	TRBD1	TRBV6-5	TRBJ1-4	TGTGCCAGCAGTCGCGGAACAGGGGCGAATGAAAAACTGTTTTTT	CASSRGTGANEKLFF
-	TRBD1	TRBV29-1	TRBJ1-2	TGCAGCGCACTGACAGGGGTTGGCAGCTACACCTTC	CSALTGVGSYTF
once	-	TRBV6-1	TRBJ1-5	TGTGCCAGCAGTTGGACAAGGATTGTAATCCAGCCCCAGCATTTT	CASSWTRIVIQPQHF
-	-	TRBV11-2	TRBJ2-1	TGTGCCAGCGGTGTGGCAGGGTCCAATGAGCAGTTCTTC	CASGVAGSNEQFF
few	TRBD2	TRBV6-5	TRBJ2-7	TGTGCCAGCAGTTACTCCAGGCGGGTAGCGGGAGGGATCTACGAGCAGTACTTC	CASSYSRRVAGGIYEQYF
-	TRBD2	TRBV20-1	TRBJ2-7	TGCAGTGCTAGCCAAATAGCGGGATTATCCTACGAGCAGTACTTC	CSASQIAGLSYEQYF
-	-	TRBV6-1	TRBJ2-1	TGTGCCAGCAGTGAATTTGGCCATAGCTACAATGAGCAGTTCTTC	CASSEFGHSYNEQFF
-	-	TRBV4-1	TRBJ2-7	TGCGCCAGCAGCCAAGGGGACCGGACCTACGAGCAGTACTTC	CASSQGDRTYEQYF
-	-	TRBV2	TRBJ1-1	TGTGCCAGCAGAGGGGCAGAGAACACTGAAGCTTTCTTT	CASRGAENTEAFF
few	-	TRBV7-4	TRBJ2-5	TGTGCCAGCAGCTCTAATACGGTGGGAGTACAACAAGAGACCCAGTACTTC	CASSSNTVGVQQETQYF
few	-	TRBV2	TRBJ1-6	TGTGCCAGCAACCCGAGGGGCAGGAGCTCCTATAATTCACCCCTCCACTTT	CASNPRGRSSYNSPLHF
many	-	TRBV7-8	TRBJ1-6	TGTGCCAGCAGCTTAGCCAGGGGCTATAATTCACCCCTCCACTTT	CASSLARGYNSPLHF
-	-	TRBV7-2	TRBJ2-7	TGTGCCAGCAGCTTAGCGTCGGGACCCGGGGGATTCTACGAGCAGTACTTC	CASSLASGPGGFYEQYF
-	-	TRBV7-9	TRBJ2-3	TGTGCCAGCAGCCCGGCCCCTTATGGGGATACGCAGTATTTT	CASSPAPYGDTQYF
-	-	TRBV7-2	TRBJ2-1	TGTGCCAGCAGCTTAGGGGCAGGTTGGGGCAATGAGCAGTTCTTC	CASSLGAGWGNEQFF
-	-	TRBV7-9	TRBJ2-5	TGTGCCAGCAGCTGGGGGCCCAGAGGGCTAAAAGAGACCCAGTACTTC	CASSWGPRGLKETQYF
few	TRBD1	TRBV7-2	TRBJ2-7	TGTGCCAGCAGCCCCCGACGACAGGGTAGTCTCTACGAGCAGTACTTC	CASSPRRQGSLYEQYF
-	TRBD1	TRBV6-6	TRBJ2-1	TGTGCCAGCAGTTTAGGGACAGGGTGGGTCGATGAGCAGTTCTTC	CASSLGTGWVDEQFF
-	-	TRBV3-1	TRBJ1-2	TGTGCCAGCAGCCAGCCCTCCCCACAGAGCAACTATGGCTACACCTTC	CASSQPSPQSNYGYTF
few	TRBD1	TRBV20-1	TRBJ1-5	TGCAGTGCTCCGGGACAGGGGGGTAGTCAGCCCCAGCATTTT	CSAPGQGGSQPQHF
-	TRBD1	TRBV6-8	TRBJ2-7	TGTGCCAGCAACCTCGGACAGGCATCCTACGAGCAGTACTTC	CASNLGQASYEQYF
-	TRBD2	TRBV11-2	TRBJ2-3	TGTGCCAGCAGCCTTCTCGTTCGCAGCGGGAGGGCCACAGATACGCAGTATTTT	CASSLLVRSGRATDTQYF
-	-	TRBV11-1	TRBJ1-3	TGTGCCAGCAGCTTAAACCCAGCCGGAGGGTCTGGAAACACCATATATTTT	CASSLNPAGGSGNTIYF
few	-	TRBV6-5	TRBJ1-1	TGTGCCAGCAGTTTTAGTAGGGGAAAGGGGACTGAAGCTTTCTTT	CASSFSRGKGTEAFF
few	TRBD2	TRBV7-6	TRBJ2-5	TGTGCCAGCAGCCCCAACAAACTAGCGGGGCAAGAGACCCAGTACTTC	CASSPNKLAGQETQYF
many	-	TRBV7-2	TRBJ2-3	TGTGCCAGCAGGCAACTTCCGGGACTGAAGCAGTATTTT	CASRQLPGLKQYF
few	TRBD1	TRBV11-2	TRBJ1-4	TGTGCCAGCAGCCAAAGACGGGACAGGAGGGAAAAACTGTTTTTT	CASSQRRDRREKLFF
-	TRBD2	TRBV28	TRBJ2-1	TGTGCCAGCAGTGGTTCGCGGGAGGCGTTCTTC	CASSGSREAFF
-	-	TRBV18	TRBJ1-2	TGTGCCAGCTCACCAGACACACTAGGAGGCTACACCTTC	CASSPDTLGGYTF
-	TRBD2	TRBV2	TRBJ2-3	TGTGCCAGCAGCCACCTAGCGGGGGGGCGAGATACGCAGTATTTT	CASSHLAGGRDTQYF
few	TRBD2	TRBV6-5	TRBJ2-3	TGTGCCAGCAGTCGAGCGGGGGGATCCACAGATACGCAGTATTTT	CASSRAGGSTDTQYF
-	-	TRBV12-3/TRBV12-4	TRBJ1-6	TGTGCCAGCAGTTTAGGGACGGGTGGGGTTAATTCACCCCTCCACTTT	CASSLGTGGVNSPLHF
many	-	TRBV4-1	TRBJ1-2	TGCGCCAGCAGCCAAGAAGTGAACTATGGCTACACCTTC	CASSQEVNYGYTF
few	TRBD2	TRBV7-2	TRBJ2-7	TGTGCCAGCAGCTGGACTAGCGAGAGCTACGAGCAGTACTTC	CASSWTSESYEQYF
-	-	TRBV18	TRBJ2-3	TGTGCCAGCTCACCTATATCTAGCACAGATACGCAGTATTTT	CASSPISSTDTQYF
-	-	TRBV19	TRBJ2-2	TGTGCCAGCGGAAAGAACGCGAACACCGGGGAGCTGTTTTTT	CASGKNANTGELFF
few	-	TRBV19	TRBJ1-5	TGTGCCAGTATAGGGGACCCCCATCAGCCCCAGCATTTT	CASIGDPHQPQHF
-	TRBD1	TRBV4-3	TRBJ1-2	TGCGCCAGCAGCCAATACAGGGGCCCGAACTATGGCTACACCTTC	CASSQYRGPNYGYTF
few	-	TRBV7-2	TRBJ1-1	TGTGCCAGCAGCTTAACGGTCGAAAACACTGAAGCTTTCTTT	CASSLTVENTEAFF
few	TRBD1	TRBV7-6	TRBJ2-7	TGTGCCAGCAGCTTAGGAGCGGGGACAGGGGGCTACGAGCAGTACTTC	CASSLGAGTGGYEQYF
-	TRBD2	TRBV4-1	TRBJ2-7	TGCGCCAGCAGCCAAGAGTCTAGCGGGGCGTACTACGAGCGGTACTTC	CASSQESSGAYYERYF
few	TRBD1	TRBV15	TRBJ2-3	TGTGCCACCAGCAGGACCCGGGACAGGGGGCTATCGGACACAGATACGCAGTATTTT	CATSRTRDRGLSDTDTQYF
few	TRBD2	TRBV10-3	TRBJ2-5	TGTGCCATCAGTGAGGAGGAAGCGGGGGCCGAGACCCAGTACTTC	CAISEEEAGAETQYF
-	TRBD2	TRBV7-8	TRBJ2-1	TGTGCCAGCACAACTAGCGGGAGAGGCAATGAGCAGTTCTTC	CASTTSGRGNEQFF
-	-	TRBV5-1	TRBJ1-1	TGCGCCAGCAGCTTGGAGGTTGGGGCCACTGAAGCTTTCTTT	CASSLEVGATEAFF
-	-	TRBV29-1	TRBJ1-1	TGCAGCGCTAGGTGGAGGGATAGGACTGAAGCTTTCTTT	CSARWRDRTEAFF
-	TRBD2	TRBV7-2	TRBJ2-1	TGTGCCAGCAGCCATGGAGCGGGAGCAGTCTACAATGAGCAGTTCTTC	CASSHGAGAVYNEQFF
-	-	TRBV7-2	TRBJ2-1	TGTGCCAGCAGCCCCCAGGGCTGGAGAAATGAGCAGTTCTTC	CASSPQGWRNEQFF
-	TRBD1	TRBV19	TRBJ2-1	TGTGCCAGTATGGGACAGGGCTCCTACAATGAGCAGTTCTTC	CASMGQGSYNEQFF
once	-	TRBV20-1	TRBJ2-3	TGCAGTGCTAGATCCTTGTGGGGGGAGGGGGGCACAGATACGCAGTATTTT	CSARSLWGEGGTDTQYF
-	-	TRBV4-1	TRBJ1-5	TGCGCCAGCAGCCAAGATCCCCTGGTTAATCAGCCCCAGCATTTT	CASSQDPLVNQPQHF
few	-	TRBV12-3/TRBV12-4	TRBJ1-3	TGTGCCAGCACCCCCGCCGTAGGGGGGTTGGCGAGGACCATATATTTT	CASTPAVGGLARTIYF
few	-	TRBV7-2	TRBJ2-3	TGTGCCAGCAGCTTAGTGCGACAGCTCAGGTATACGCAGTATTTT	CASSLVRQLRYTQYF
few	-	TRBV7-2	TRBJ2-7	TGTGCCAGCAGCCCCGATAGCGGCTACGAGCAGTACTTC	CASSPDSGYEQYF
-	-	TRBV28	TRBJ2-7	TGTGCCAGCAGTTTTGACAGACTTTCCTACGAGCAGTACTTC	CASSFDRLSYEQYF